The following is a T cell receptor beta chain sequence with its context. Profiling relied on immunoSEQ multiplex PCR, and the TCRdb table lists in-frame clones only, not all of them. This sample has approximately 58,000 clones, with around four fifths found just once. The CDR3 extends over 15 amino acids. Germline assignment: CDR1 SGHRS and CDR2 YFSETQ. Trimming shortened V by 0 bases and J by 1 base, and 8 bases separated the two germline ends. The data originate from a study of OX40 agonist ivuxolimab in advanced cancers. The chain recombines TRBV5-1 with TRBJ2-1; no clear D. This receptor was obtained from an adult with an advanced solid tumor such as melanoma, head and neck, liver or kidney cancer. The sample in question was CD4+ or CD8+ T cells sorted from blood, obtained in a trial of the OX40 agonist ivuxolimab. CDR3 amino acids: CASSLGTQSYNEQFF. CDR3 bases: TGCGCCAGCAGCTTGGGAACACAGTCCTACAATGAGCAGTTCTTC.